This record looks at one T cell receptor beta chain sequence and its context. No antigen is known for it. There are no base qualities to consult, and no much larger clone falls within one base. This entry is derived from a study of naive CD8 T cells in extremely preterm neonates (dated by TCRdb to about 2017). Background on the whole study: The study compared TCRbeta CDR3 repertoires of sorted naive CD8+ T cells across four age groups: extremely preterm neonates, term neonates, young children and adults. General findings and caveats noted by the study authors: Preterm neonates showed significantly lower iChao1 richness than every other age group (p < 0.05) along with an even clone distribution, indicating a less rich repertoire. The proportion of shared CDR3 nucleotide sequences was higher in preterm neonates (about 2.7%) than in term neonates (around 0.4%), young children (approximately 0.03%) and adults (0.01%). Prospective longitudinal studies of preterm and term neonates were called for by the authors so that T cell development could be tracked within individuals. Among the limitations the authors pointed out were a small sample size and productive template counts that varied across preterm samples. Preterm CDR3s were shorter, with fewer N additions and less junctional trimming, and were closer to germline than those of older groups.

The cysteine opens and the phenylalanine closes a CDR3 of 16 amino acids. Here the CDR3 DNA is all that survives: 48 bases in frame from base 1. TCRbeta CDR3 regions were amplified from genomic DNA by a two-step, bias-controlled multiplex PCR. Primers specific for every TRBV and TRBJ gene segment were used in the multiplex PCR. TCRbeta repertoire data were generated with the immunoSEQ Assay. Per the source publication's procedure: To merge closely related sequences, reads went through filtering and clustering using a relative-frequency ratio and a modified nearest-neighbor algorithm. V, D and J gene assignments for CDR3 sequences followed IMGT annotation. Template counts were corrected for PCR amplification bias by normalization and were quantified against synthetic TCR CDR3 analog sequences. Only unique productive sequences, defined as in-frame CDR3 sequences without stop codons, were included in the analyses. The immunoSEQ Analyzer software was used to compute clonality, defined as 1 minus Pielou's evenness, and iChao1 richness. JMP was used for statistical testing, with Student's t-test or a non-parametric test applied depending on Shapiro-Wilk normality results. TCRdb re-hosts the immuneACCESS table, in-frame sequences only. Its copies lack some clones; in the studies checked, an unresolved V gene accounts for under half of them, and the cause for the rest is not known. V and J calls and clone size are those listed in that table; D and trimming were worked out from the DNA. The sample contains around 5,000 clones, 97% of them found a single time. The ten largest make up about 0.5% of the sample.

Term cord blood was obtained from about five elective full-term cesarean deliveries at about 37-42 weeks of gestation, without labor or rupture of membranes. The study left out pregnancies involving fetal demise, active maternal HSV infection or known maternal HIV infection. A FACSAria III cell sorter was used to sort live, Annexin V-negative naive CD8+ T cells (CD3+CD8+CD45RA+CCR7+). Between roughly 17,000 and 100,000 naive CD8+ T cells were sorted per sample. Mixed venous-arterial cord blood was collected with preassembled standardized sampling kits. Cord blood was held at room temperature, and processing was completed within 4 hours of collection. Ficoll-Paque density gradient centrifugation was used to isolate mononuclear cells from diluted blood. Before sorting, mononuclear cells were cryopreserved in 10% DMSO plus 90% FBS and kept long term at -150 degrees C. Thawed cells were stained with Annexin V and antibodies against CD3, CD8, CCR7 and CD45RA. The DNeasy Blood and Tissue Kit was used to extract genomic DNA from sorted cell pellets that had been snap-frozen.

Sequences were obtained from naive CD8+ T cells from cord blood. This chain is built from TRBV21-1 and TRBJ2-4; the D call in the table, TRBD2, was not verified against the DNA. TRBV21-1 has pseudogene status. The source of this sequence is a newborn in good health. This receptor has the CDR3 CASSKGRGKAKNIQYF. The DNA reads as follows: TGTGCCAGCAGCAAAGGCCGAGGTAAAGCCAAAAACATTCAGTACTTC.